This passage covers 29 T cell receptor beta chains from one sample sequenced in a study of early T cells in non-severe SARS-CoV-2 infection. TCRdb recomputed calls from the 5' RACE reads with MiXCR, one row per CDR3 protein. The sample holds about 60,000 distinct CDR3 sequences, approximately 14% seen once. Sequences were obtained from whole blood. These TCRs come from an adult who was a healthcare worker with PCR-confirmed SARS-CoV-2 infection or an uninfected control (not recorded which).

This clonotype was detected ten times or more. The CDR3 sequence: CASRPSPSTYEQYF. The CDR3 bases are TGTGCCAGCAGACCCTCGCCGTCTACCTACGAGCAGTACTTC. The chain links TRBV6-5 to TRBJ2-7; D remains ambiguous. The CDR3 runs to 14 residues. In germline, CDR1 is MNHEY, CDR2 SVGAGI. The V end lost 6 bases, the J end lost 2 bases, and 14 bases lay between the germline ends.

This chain uses TRBV11-3 with TRBJ2-5; TRBD1 aligns across 9 bases. V dropped 4 bases and J dropped 5; count of bases not matched to a gene: 8. CDR3 length equals 15 residues. Germline lookup yields CDR1 SGHNT and CDR2 YENEEA. Here the CDR3 reads CASSSPGQGQETQYF. CDR3 DNA: TGTGCCAGCAGCTCACCGGGACAGGGTCAGGAGACCCAGTACTTC.

Only a few counts were recorded for this clonotype. V and J are TRBV12-3 or TRBV12-4 and TRBJ1-1, with a weak D call TRBD1 (5 bases). The CDR3 extends over 15 amino acids. V was cut by 1 base and J by 8 bases, with 17 bases left in between. The CDR3 is CASSLDGGALREAFF. DNA for the CDR3: TGTGCCAGCAGTTTAGATGGCGGGGCCTTAAGGGAAGCTTTCTTT.

Many counts were recorded for this clonotype. The rearrangement joins TRBV12-3 or TRBV12-4 to TRBJ2-5; 11 positions agree with TRBD2. This CDR3 region has 16 residues. After removal of 6 bases from V and 2 bases from J, the junction contained 8 bases not matched to a gene. CDR3 region: CASSRWLAGGQETQYF. The CDR3 DNA sequence: TGTGCCAGCAGCCGGTGGCTAGCGGGGGGTCAAGAGACCCAGTACTTC.

This clonotype was picked up many times. The CDR3 nucleotides read TGTGCCAGTAGTATATCGTGGGACAGGGGGTTCGGCAATCAGCCCCAGCATTTT. Translated: CASSISWDRGFGNQPQHF. This sequence joins TRBV19 and TRBJ1-5; 11 bases are shared with TRBD1. The CDR3 consists of 18 residues. CDR1 is LNHDA, CDR2 SQIVND, per germline (reference sequence). V shed 2 bases, J shed 2 bases, and the junction held 8 bases outside the gene matches.

There are many counts of this clonotype. The J gene is TRBJ2-1, the V gene TRBV30; maybe TRBD1 (6 bases). With 0 bases removed from V and 4 bases from J, the gap between germline ends came to 7 bases. Looked up from germline, CDR1 is GTSNPN and CDR2 is SVGIG (reference sequence). CDR3 length: 13 residues. The CDR3 sequence is CAWSVGQYNEQFF. The CDR3 DNA sequence: TGTGCCTGGAGTGTAGGACAGTACAATGAGCAGTTCTTC. Full variable domain (outside the CDR3, taken from reference TRBV30 and TRBJ2-1): SQTIHQWPATLVQPVGSPLSLECTVEGTSNPNLYWYRQAAGRGLQLLFYSVGIGQISSEVPQNLSASRPQDRQFILSSKKLLLSDSGFYLCAWSVGQYNEQFFGPGTRLTVL.

This clonotype was observed at least ten times. This rearrangement joins TRBV19 to TRBJ1-3; 7 bases line up with TRBD1. Germline CDR1 reads LNHDA; CDR2 reads SQIVND (reference sequence). The CDR3 covers 19 residues. Unmatched junction bases numbered 19, after V lost 8 bases and J lost 0 bases. CDR3 in amino acids: CASAGQVTASSLSGNTIYF. CDR3 sequence (DNA): TGTGCCAGTGCCGGACAGGTGACAGCGAGCAGCCTCTCTGGAAACACCATATATTTT.

This clonotype was seen many times. This sequence joins TRBV12-3 or TRBV12-4 and TRBJ2-2, with 9 bases identical to TRBD2. The CDR3 length is 15 residues. After removal of 6 bases from V and 4 bases from J, the junction contained 6 bases not matched to a gene. The CDR3 is CASRWTSDRTGELFF. For the CDR3, the DNA is TGTGCCAGCAGGTGGACTAGCGATCGCACCGGGGAGCTGTTTTTT.

The V call is TRBV5-1, the J call TRBJ2-7; D is uncertain. Per the germline V gene, CDR1 is SGHRS and CDR2 is YFSETQ. CDR3 length: 13 amino acids. V dropped 1 base and J dropped 1 base, with 6 bases sitting between them. CDR3: CASSLSISYEQYF. The DNA of the CDR3 is TGCGCCAGCAGCTTGTCTATTTCCTACGAGCAGTACTTC. Supplemented by reference TRBV5-1 and TRBJ2-7, the full variable domain reads KAGVTQTPRYLIKTRGQQVTLSCSPISGHRSVSWYQQTPGQGLQFLFEYFSETQRNKGNFPGRFSGRQFSNSRSEMNVSTLELGDSALYLCASSLSISYEQYFGPGTRLTVT.

The J gene is TRBJ2-5, the V gene TRBV5-4; no firm D call. The CDR3 loop spans 14 amino acids. The V gene's germline CDR1 is SGHNT and CDR2 YYREEE (reference sequence). The ends were cut back, 4 bases at V and 2 bases at J, with 12 bases in the middle. The CDR3: CASSPTDVQETQYF. CDR3 in DNA: TGTGCCAGCAGCCCGACGGACGTACAAGAGACCCAGTACTTC.

In this sample, this clonotype turned up many times. The chain links TRBV6-2 or TRBV6-3 to TRBJ2-7, with a weak D call TRBD2 (5 bases). Trimming shortened V by 6 bases and J by 1 base, and 10 bases separated the two germline ends. Germline-derived CDR1 and CDR2 are MNHEY and SVGEGT. The length of the CDR3 is 13 residues. The CDR3 is CASSPPGSYEQYF. CDR3 nucleotides: TGTGCCAGCAGCCCCCCGGGGTCCTACGAGCAGTACTTC.

The chain has TRBV6-1 and TRBJ2-5; 7 positions agree with TRBD2. Trimming took 0 bases from V and 5 from J; bases not matched to a gene: 0. The CDR3 consists of 13 residues. Germline V gene sequence: CDR1 MNHNS, CDR2 SASEGT. CDR3 protein: CASSEATSETQYF. As DNA, the CDR3 is TGTGCCAGCAGTGAAGCGACTAGCGAGACCCAGTACTTC.

The table lists this clonotype with a few counts. The chain is built from TRBV12-3 or TRBV12-4 and TRBJ1-1; unclear D gene. CDR3 length: 15 residues. V lost 5 bases, J lost 3 bases, and 16 bases lay in between. The CDR3 here is CASSPGSGPYTEAFF. The CDR3 DNA sequence: TGTGCCAGCAGTCCAGGCTCGGGCCCCTACACTGAAGCTTTCTTT.

This clonotype was observed a handful of times. The chain carries TRBV29-1 and TRBJ1-1; D gene ambiguous. The germline CDR1 and CDR2 sequences are SQVTM and ANQGSEA. V gave up 7 bases and J gave up 0 bases, with 6 bases separating them. This CDR3 has 11 amino acids. CDR3 sequence reads: CSGNLNTEAFF. The CDR3 nucleotides read TGCAGCGGTAACCTGAACACTGAAGCTTTCTTT.

The chain employs TRBV7-6 and TRBJ2-2; D perhaps matches TRBD2 (5 bases). The V gene's germline CDR1 is SGHVS and CDR2 FNYEAQ. V was trimmed by 3 bases and J by 6 bases, leaving 11 bases between them. This CDR3 has 14 residues. The CDR3: CASSLVSGSGELFF. The CDR3 nucleotides are TGTGCCAGCAGCTTGGTTTCGGGGTCCGGGGAGCTGTTTTTT.

This clonotype was detected a few times. This rearrangement joins TRBV28 to TRBJ2-5, with 7 bases fitting TRBD1. V lost 7 bases to trimming and J lost 7 bases; unmatched junction nucleotides: 12. This CDR3 spans 14 amino acids. Per germline, CDR1 MDHEN and CDR2 SYDVKM. CDR3 loop: CASTEGQPWGTQYF. CDR3 DNA: TGTGCCAGCACCGAGGGACAGCCCTGGGGGACCCAGTACTTC.

This chain connects TRBV5-5 to TRBJ2-7; weak D call: TRBD2 (6 bases). The V and J ends lost 4 bases and 7 bases respectively, with 15 bases between them. The CDR3 has 13 residues. Germline CDR1 and CDR2: SGHKS and YYEKEE (reference sequence). In nucleotides, the CDR3 is TGTGCCAGCAGCCCGGGACTGGGCCGAGAGCAGTACTTC. Amino acids: CASSPGLGREQYF.

This clonotype was observed a few times. The chain carries TRBV4-1 and TRBJ2-2; 7 bases are a match to TRBD1. Germline CDR1 is MGHRA and CDR2 is YSYEKL. This CDR3 has 15 residues. V shed 4 bases, J shed 0 bases, and the junction held 2 bases outside the gene matches. CDR3 protein: CASSPTGTNTGELFF. DNA of the CDR3: TGCGCCAGCAGCCCGACAGGGACGAACACCGGGGAGCTGTTTTTT.

This clonotype was seen ten or more times. The J gene is TRBJ2-3, the V gene TRBV5-1; D unclear. V dropped 0 bases and J dropped 2 bases, with 10 bases sitting between them. The CDR3 is 15 residues long. Germline V gives CDR1 SGHRS, CDR2 YFSETQ. The CDR3 protein is CASSLDRGDTDTQYF. The CDR3 DNA sequence: TGCGCCAGCAGCTTGGACCGTGGCGACACAGATACGCAGTATTTT.

This clonotype appeared a few times. The J gene is TRBJ2-7, the V gene TRBV29-1; 10 bases are shared with TRBD1. The V gene end was trimmed by 1 base and the J gene end by 3 bases; junction bases not matched to a gene: 3. From germline, CDR1 is SQVTM and CDR2 ANQGSEA. The CDR3 covers 14 residues. The CDR3 spells CSVEARTGGYEQYF. The CDR3 DNA follows: TGCAGCGTTGAAGCTCGGACAGGGGGCTACGAGCAGTACTTC.

This chain joins TRBV12-3 or TRBV12-4 and TRBJ1-2; TRBD1 matches 7 bases. The trim removed 7 bases at V and 1 base at J, leaving 3 bases unmatched. The CDR3 loop spans 13 amino acids. The CDR3 spells CASTTGVNYGYTF. The CDR3 coding sequence is TGTGCCAGCACCACAGGGGTTAACTATGGCTACACCTTC.

This clonotype was counted only a few times. The chain employs TRBV4-2 and TRBJ2-1, with D tentatively TRBD2 (5 bases). Germline-derived CDR1 and CDR2 are LGHNA and YNFKEQ. The CDR3 consists of 17 residues. V lost 0 bases, J lost 7 bases, and 19 bases lay in between. CDR3 in DNA: TGTGCCAGCAGCCAAGAGGGAACGGGGTACGCTAGGAATGAGCAGTTCTTC. Its translation: CASSQEGTGYARNEQFF.

The chain combines TRBV7-6 with TRBJ2-1; no reliable D call. Germline V gene lookup returns CDR1 SGHVS and CDR2 FNYEAQ. The CDR3 loop spans 14 amino acids. The V and J ends lost 0 bases and 6 bases respectively, with 9 bases between them. The CDR3 protein is CASSLAGGVNEQFF. For the CDR3, the DNA is TGTGCCAGCAGCTTAGCGGGTGGGGTCAATGAGCAGTTCTTC.

This clonotype was detected only a few times. This sequence joins TRBV20-1 and TRBJ1-2; D is unclear. V was shortened by 0 bases and J by 6 bases, with 11 bases between the two germline ends. The CDR3 runs to 13 residues. Germline loops: CDR1 DFQATT, CDR2 SNEGSKA (reference sequence). The CDR3 reads CSARDPRGNGYTF. The CDR3 DNA reads TGCAGTGCTAGAGACCCCCGGGGAAATGGCTACACCTTC.

This clonotype was counted at least ten times. The genes are TRBV6-2 or TRBV6-3 and TRBJ1-4, with D possibly matching TRBD1 (5 bases). Trimming stripped 6 bases from V and 4 bases from J, with 15 bases between. CDR3 length equals 15 residues. Looked up from germline, CDR1 is MNHEY and CDR2 is SVGEGT. The CDR3: CASSSSTDINEKLFF. CDR3 nucleotides: TGTGCCAGCAGCTCGTCGACAGACATTAATGAAAAACTGTTTTTT.

This clonotype was seen a few times. This chain connects TRBV11-2 to TRBJ2-1, with 8 bases matching TRBD2. This CDR3 region has 18 residues. V lost 1 base and J lost 5; bases outside the gene matches: 13. The V gene's germline CDR1 is SGHAT and CDR2 FQNNGV. The CDR3 is CASSLGPSGSGLNNEQFF. CDR3 DNA: TGTGCCAGCAGCTTAGGCCCTAGCGGGTCTGGACTCAACAATGAGCAGTTCTTC.

This clonotype was found many times. This chain joins TRBV10-3 and TRBJ2-2, with D perhaps TRBD1 or TRBD2 (5 bases each). Germline V lookup: CDR1 ENHRY, CDR2 SYGVKD. CDR3 length equals 16 residues. The V end was cut by 2 bases, the J end by 2 bases, with 12 bases between. Here the CDR3 reads CAISERGQANTGELFF. Here the CDR3 DNA reads TGTGCCATCAGTGAGCGGGGCCAGGCCAACACCGGGGAGCTGTTTTTT.

The rearrangement links TRBV5-1 to TRBJ1-1, with TRBD1 as a possible D gene (5 bases). The CDR3 extends over 14 amino acids. From germline, CDR1 is SGHRS and CDR2 YFSETQ. Trimming pared 6 bases from V and 2 bases from J, leaving 14 bases between. In nucleotides, the CDR3 is TGCGCCAGCATCCCGACAGCCAACAACACTGAAGCTTTCTTT. Residues: CASIPTANNTEAFF.

This clonotype has at least ten counts. The chain couples TRBV7-9 to TRBJ2-7, with 12 bases lining up with TRBD1. CDR1 and CDR2 (germline): SEHNR, FQNEAQ (reference sequence). This CDR3 region has 13 residues. With V trimmed by 5 bases and J by 5 bases, 1 base remained unmatched. CDR3 sequence reads: CASSGTGGNEQYF. For the CDR3, the DNA is TGTGCCAGCAGCGGGACAGGGGGCAACGAGCAGTACTTC.